This T cell receptor (beta chain) emerged from a study of CXCR3-negative and CXCR3-positive naive CD8 T cells. The CDR3 length is 14 residues. In germline, CDR1 is SNHLY, CDR2 FYNNEI. Study observations and caveats: The majority of assays used fresh PBMCs, and CXCR3 expression partially decreased after cryopreservation. Diversity proved comparably high across both naive subsets and much lower in memory CD8+ cells. TRB CDR3s of CXCR3-positive naive cells were more hydrophobic than those of CXCR3-negative naive cells.

UMI labels and 5' RACE were used to prepare the TRB cDNA libraries. Each CDR3 protein gets one entry in TCRdb, which reprocessed the 5' RACE reads and gives no DNA. This listing includes under 9,000 distinct CDR3 sequences. This clonotype is medium-sized by frequency. The target antigen is unknown. Researchers reported sorting every CD8+ T cell subset in triplicate, 300,000 cells per sort. The TCR was taken from a human donor in good health. Some clones in this sample may be carry-over from other donors' samples. V usage is TRBV2 and J usage is TRBJ2-3; TCRdb names TRBD1, which stays unverified in the absence of DNA. Material for sequencing was naive CXCR3+ CD8+ T cells from blood. Subset given: CD45RO-CCR7+CD27+CD95- naive CD8+ T cells expressing CXCR3 (TNR3+). Here the CDR3 reads CASASGTGFDTQYF.